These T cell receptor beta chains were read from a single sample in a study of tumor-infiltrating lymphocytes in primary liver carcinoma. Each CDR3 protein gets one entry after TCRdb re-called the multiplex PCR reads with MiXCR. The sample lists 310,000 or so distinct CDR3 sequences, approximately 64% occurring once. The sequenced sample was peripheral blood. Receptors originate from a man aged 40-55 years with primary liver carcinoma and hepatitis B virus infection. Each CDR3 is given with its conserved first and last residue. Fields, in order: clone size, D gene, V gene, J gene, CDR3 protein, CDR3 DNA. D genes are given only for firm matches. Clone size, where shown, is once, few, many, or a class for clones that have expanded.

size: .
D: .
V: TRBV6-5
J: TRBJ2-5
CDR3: CASTYHKPGTSQLRETQYF
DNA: TGTGCCAGCACTTACCACAAACCCGGGACCTCTCAGCTACGAGAGACCCAGTACTTC

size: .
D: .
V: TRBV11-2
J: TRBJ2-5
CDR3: CAGSLRPGQGEETQHF
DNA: TGTGCCGGCAGCTTACGCCCCGGGCAGGGCGAAGAGACCCAGCACTTC

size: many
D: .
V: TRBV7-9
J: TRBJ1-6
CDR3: CASSYKTGGQLNSPLHF
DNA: TGTGCCAGCAGCTACAAGACGGGCGGACAGCTAAATTCACCCCTCCACTTT

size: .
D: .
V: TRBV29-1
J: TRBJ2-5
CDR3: CSVGLGQEETQYF
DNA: TGCAGCGTTGGGCTTGGACAAGAAGAGACCCAGTACTTC

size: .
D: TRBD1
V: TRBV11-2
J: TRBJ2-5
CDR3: CASSSTGGQEIQYF
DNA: TGTGCTAGCAGCTCAACAGGGGGGCAAGAGATCCAGTACTTC

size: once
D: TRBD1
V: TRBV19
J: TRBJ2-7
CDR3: CVTRTGSYEQYF
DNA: TGTGTCACCCGGACAGGGTCCTATGAGCAGTACTTC

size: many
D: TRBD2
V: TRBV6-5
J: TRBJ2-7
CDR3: CASRAGLAGDYEQYF
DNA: TGTGCCAGCAGGGCAGGACTAGCGGGTGACTACGAGCAGTACTTC

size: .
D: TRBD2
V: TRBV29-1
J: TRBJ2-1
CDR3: CSVGKGSHPGLQNEQFF
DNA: TGCAGCGTTGGGAAAGGGTCGCATCCGGGACTACAAAATGAGCAGTTCTTC

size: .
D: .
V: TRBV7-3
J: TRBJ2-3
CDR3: CASSLVSTDTQYF
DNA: TGTGCCAGCAGCTTAGTGAGCACAGATACGCAGTATTTT

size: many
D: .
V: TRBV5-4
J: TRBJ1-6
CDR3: CASSLSQGNSSPLHF
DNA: TGTGCCAGCAGCCTATCGCAGGGGAATAGTTCACCCCTCCACTTT

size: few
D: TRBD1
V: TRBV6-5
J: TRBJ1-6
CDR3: CASSRRTGTPLHF
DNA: TGTGCCAGCAGCCGCCGGACAGGGACACCCCTCCACTTT

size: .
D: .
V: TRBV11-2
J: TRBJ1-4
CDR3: CASSFAGGEKLFF
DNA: TGTGCCAGCAGCTTTGCAGGTGGTGAAAAACTGTTTTTT

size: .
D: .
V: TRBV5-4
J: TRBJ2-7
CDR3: CASRPGDVYEQYF
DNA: TGTGCCAGCAGACCAGGCGACGTCTACGAGCAGTACTTC

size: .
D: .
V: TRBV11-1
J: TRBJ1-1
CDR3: CTSSLAGANTGAFF
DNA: TGTACCAGCAGCTTAGCGGGGGCGAACACTGGAGCTTTCTTT

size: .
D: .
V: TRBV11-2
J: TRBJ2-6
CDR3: CASSPPGAGANLLTF
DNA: TGTGCCAGCAGCCCACCGGGGGCGGGGGCCAACCTCCTGACTTTC

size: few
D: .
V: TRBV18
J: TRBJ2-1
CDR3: CASSQTNDNEQFF
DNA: TGTGCCAGCTCCCAGACTAACGACAATGAGCAGTTCTTC

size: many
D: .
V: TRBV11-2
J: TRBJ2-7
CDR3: CASRGQGAYGQYF
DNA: TGTGCCAGCAGGGGGCAGGGAGCCTACGGGCAGTACTTC

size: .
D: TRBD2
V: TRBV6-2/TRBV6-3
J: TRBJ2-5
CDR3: CASSWTRTSGRGVQETQYF
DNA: TGTGCCAGCAGTTGGACTCGGACTAGCGGCAGGGGCGTACAAGAGACCCAGTACTTC

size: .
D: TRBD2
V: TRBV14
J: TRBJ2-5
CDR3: CASSQVAGVGSEQSF
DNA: TGTGCCAGCAGCCAAGTGGCGGGAGTTGGTAGTGAGCAGTCCTTC

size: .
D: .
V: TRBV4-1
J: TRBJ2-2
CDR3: CASIQGDNTGELFF
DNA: TGCGCCAGCATCCAAGGAGATAACACCGGGGAGCTGTTTTTT

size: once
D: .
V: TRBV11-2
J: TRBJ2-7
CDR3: CASSLQGVEQYF
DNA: TGTGCCAGCAGCTTACAGGGTGTTGAGCAATACTTC

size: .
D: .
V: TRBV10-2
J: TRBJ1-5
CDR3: CASSPTGVQPQHF
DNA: TGCGCCAGCAGTCCTACGGGCGTCCAGCCCCAGCATTTT

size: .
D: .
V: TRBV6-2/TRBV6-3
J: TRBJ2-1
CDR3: CASGDDFRDNSNNEQFF
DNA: TGTGCCAGCGGCGATGACTTCCGGGACAACTCCAACAATGAGCAGTTCTTC

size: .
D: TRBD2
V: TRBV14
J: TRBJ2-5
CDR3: CASSPYPMGLAGTQETQYF
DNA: TGTGCCAGCAGCCCCTATCCTATGGGACTAGCGGGGACCCAAGAGACCCAGTACTTC

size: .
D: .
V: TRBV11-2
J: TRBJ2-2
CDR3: CASRDWVAGELFF
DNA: TGTGCCAGCAGGGATTGGGTTGCCGGGGAGCTGTTTTTT

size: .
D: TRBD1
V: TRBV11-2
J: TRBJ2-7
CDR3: CASSFGQGSYVQYF
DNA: TGTGCGAGCAGCTTCGGACAGGGGAGCTACGTGCAGTACTTC

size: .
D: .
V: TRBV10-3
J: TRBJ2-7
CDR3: CVIIEAGQEQYF
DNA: TGTGTCATCATTGAAGCCGGGCAGGAGCAGTACTTC

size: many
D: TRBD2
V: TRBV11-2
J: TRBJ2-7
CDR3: CASSLAGGQSYEQYF
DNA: TGTGCCAGCAGCTTAGCGGGAGGGCAGTCCTACGAGCAGTACTTC

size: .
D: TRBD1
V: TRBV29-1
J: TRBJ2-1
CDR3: CRVSDRGRKETRYF
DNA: TGCAGGGTTTCGGACAGGGGGCGCAAAGAGACCCGGTACTTC

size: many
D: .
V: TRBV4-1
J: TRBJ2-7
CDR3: CASSQVRAYEQYF
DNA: TGCGCCAGCAGCCAAGTCCGGGCTTACGAGCAGTACTTC

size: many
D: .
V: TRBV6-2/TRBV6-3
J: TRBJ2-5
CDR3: CASSYKRETQYF
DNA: TGTGCCAGCAGTTACAAGCGGGAGACCCAGTACTTC

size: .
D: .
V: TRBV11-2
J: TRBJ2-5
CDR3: CASSLDYSGCQETQYF
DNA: TGTGCCAGCAGTTTAGATTACTCGGGGTGCCAAGAGACCCAGTACTTC

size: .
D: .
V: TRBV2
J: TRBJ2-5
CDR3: CASNLRVETQYF
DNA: TGTGCCAGCAACCTGAGGGTAGAGACCCAGTACTTC

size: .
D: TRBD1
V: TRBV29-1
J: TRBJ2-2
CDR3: CSVTKQGASGELFF
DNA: TGCAGCGTTACTAAACAGGGGGCTAGCGGGGAGCTGTTTTTT

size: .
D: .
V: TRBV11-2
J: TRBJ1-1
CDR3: CASSPRAGQETEDFF
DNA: TGTGCCAGTAGCCCCCGTGCAGGCCAAGAGACTGAAGATTTCTTT

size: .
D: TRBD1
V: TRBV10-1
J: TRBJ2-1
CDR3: CASRRDRGVGEQIF
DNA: TGCGCCAGCAGAAGGGACAGGGGGGTCGGGGAGCAGATCTTC

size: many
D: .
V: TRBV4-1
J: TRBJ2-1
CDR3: CASRQQTTVHSYNEQFF
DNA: TGCGCCAGCAGACAACAAACGACAGTACACTCCTACAATGAGCAGTTCTTC

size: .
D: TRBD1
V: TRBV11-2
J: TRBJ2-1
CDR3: CAGRRTGEGGNKQFF
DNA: TGTGCCGGCAGGCGGACAGGGGAGGGTGGCAATAAGCAGTTCTTC

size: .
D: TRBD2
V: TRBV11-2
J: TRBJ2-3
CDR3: CASSSPGLAGGRGTQYF
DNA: TGTGCCAGCAGCTCTCCGGGACTAGCGGGAGGGCGAGGTACGCAGTATTTT

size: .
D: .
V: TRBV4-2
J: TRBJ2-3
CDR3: CVSGQETAPRVDTQYF
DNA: TGTGTCAGCGGCCAGGAGACCGCTCCCCGGGTCGATACGCAGTATTTT

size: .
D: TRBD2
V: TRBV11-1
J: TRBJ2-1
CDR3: CASSSDTGTRTGEQFF
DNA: TGTGCCAGCAGCTCGGACACCGGGACTAGAACCGGTGAGCAGTTCTTC

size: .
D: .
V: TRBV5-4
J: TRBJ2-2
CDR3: CASTLAGPGELFF
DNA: TGTGCCAGCACCTTAGCAGGCCCCGGGGAGCTGTTTTTT

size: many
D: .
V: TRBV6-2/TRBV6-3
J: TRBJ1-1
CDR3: CASSPNLGTNTEAFF
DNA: TGTGCCAGCAGCCCCAACCTCGGAACGAACACTGAAGCTTTCTTT

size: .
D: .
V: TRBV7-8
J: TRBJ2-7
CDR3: CSSSLGGPYEQYF
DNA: TGTTCCAGCAGCTTAGGAGGGCCCTACGAGCAGTACTTC

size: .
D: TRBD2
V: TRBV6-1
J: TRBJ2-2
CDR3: CAGMPSGRWTGELFF
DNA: TGTGCCGGCATGCCTAGCGGGAGATGGACCGGGGAGCTGTTTTTT

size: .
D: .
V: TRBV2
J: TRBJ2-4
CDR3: CASRDKRLAGGNIQYF
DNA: TGTGCCAGCAGGGACAAAAGGTTGGCCGGGGGAAACATTCAGTACTTC

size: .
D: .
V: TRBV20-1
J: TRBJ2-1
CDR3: CSARDGAVPRGEQFF
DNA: TGCAGTGCTAGAGATGGGGCAGTCCCCCGGGGTGAGCAGTTCTTC

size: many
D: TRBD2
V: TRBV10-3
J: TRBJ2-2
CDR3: CAISEPGGSGELFF
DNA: TGTGCCATCAGTGAGCCGGGAGGGTCTGGGGAGCTGTTTTTT

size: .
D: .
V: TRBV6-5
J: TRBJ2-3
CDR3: CANLNGCTDTQYF
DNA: TGTGCCAACCTTAACGGGTGCACAGATACGCAGTATTTT

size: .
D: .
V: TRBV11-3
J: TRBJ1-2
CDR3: CASSLGHYCGYAF
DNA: TGTGCCAGCAGCTTAGGTCACTACTGTGGCTACGCCTTC

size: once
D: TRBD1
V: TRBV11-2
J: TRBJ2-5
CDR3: CASSRTGGRETQCF
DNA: TGTGCCAGCAGCCGGACAGGGGGGAGGGAGACCCAGTGCTTC

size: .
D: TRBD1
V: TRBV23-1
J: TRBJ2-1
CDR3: CASSQETGEPNNEQFF
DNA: TGCGCCAGCAGTCAAGAGACAGGGGAACCCAACAATGAGCAGTTCTTC

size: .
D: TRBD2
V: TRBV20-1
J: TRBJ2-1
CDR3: CSAEKPSRGTPSSYNVQFF
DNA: TGCAGTGCAGAAAAACCTTCGCGGGGGACCCCCAGCTCCTACAATGTGCAGTTCTTC

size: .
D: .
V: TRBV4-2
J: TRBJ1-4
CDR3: CASNVTVTNEKLFF
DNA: TGTGCCAGCAATGTGACCGTTACTAATGAAAAACTGTTTTTT

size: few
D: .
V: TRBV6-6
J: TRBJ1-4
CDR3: CASSYLAPGTRNEKLFF
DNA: TGTGCCAGCAGTTACTTAGCCCCGGGAACCCGAAATGAAAAACTGTTTTTT

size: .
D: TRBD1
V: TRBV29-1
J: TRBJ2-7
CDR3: CSVGQGVHERYF
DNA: TGCAGCGTTGGACAGGGGGTGCACGAGCGGTACTTC

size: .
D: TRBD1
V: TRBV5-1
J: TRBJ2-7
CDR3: CASSLTGTGGFYEQYF
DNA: TGCGCCAGCAGCTTGACAGGGACAGGGGGTTTCTACGAGCAGTACTTC

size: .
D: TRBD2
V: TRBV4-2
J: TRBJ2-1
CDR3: CASSQDLAGGPCNEQFF
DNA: TGTGCCAGCAGCCAAGACCTAGCGGGAGGGCCATGCAATGAGCAGTTCTTC